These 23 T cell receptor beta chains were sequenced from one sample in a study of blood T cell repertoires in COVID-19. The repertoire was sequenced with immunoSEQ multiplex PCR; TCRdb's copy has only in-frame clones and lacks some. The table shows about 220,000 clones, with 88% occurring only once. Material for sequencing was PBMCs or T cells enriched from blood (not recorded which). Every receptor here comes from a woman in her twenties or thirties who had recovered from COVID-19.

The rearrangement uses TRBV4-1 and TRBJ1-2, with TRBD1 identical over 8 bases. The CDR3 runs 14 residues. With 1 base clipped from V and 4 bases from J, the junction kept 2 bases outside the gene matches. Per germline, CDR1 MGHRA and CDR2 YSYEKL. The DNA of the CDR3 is TGCGCCAGCAGCCAAGGGACAGGGTCCTATGGCTACACCTTC. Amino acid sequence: CASSQGTGSYGYTF.

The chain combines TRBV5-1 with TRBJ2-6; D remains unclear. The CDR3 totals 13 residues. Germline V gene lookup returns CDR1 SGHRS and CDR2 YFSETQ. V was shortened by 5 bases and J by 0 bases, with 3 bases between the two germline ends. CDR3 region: CASRRSGANVLTF. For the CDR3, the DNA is TGCGCCAGCAGGCGCTCTGGGGCCAACGTCCTGACTTTC.

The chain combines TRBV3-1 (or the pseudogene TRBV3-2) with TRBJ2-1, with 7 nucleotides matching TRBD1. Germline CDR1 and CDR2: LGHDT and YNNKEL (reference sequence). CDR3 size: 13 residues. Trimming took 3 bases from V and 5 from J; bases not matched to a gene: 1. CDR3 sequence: CASSQTGNNEQFF. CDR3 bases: TGTGCCAGCAGCCAGACAGGGAACAATGAGCAGTTCTTC.

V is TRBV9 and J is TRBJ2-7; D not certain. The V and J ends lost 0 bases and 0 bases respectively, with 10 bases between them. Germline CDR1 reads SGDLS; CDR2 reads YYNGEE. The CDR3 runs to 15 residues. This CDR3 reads CASSVGDSDSYEQYF. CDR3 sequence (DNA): TGTGCCAGCAGCGTAGGTGACTCCGACTCCTACGAGCAGTACTTC. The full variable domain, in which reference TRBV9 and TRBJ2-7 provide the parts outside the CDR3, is DSGVTQTPKHLITATGQRVTLRCSPRSGDLSVYWYQQSLDQGLQFLIQYYNGEERAKGNILERFSAQQFPDLHSELNLSSLELGDSALYFCASSVGDSDSYEQYFGPGTRLTVT.

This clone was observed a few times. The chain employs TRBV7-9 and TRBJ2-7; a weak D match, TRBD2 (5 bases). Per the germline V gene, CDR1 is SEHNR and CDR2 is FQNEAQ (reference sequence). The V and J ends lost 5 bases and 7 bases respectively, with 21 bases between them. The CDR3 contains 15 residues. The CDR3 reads CASSPLRSGETEQYF. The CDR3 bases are TGTGCCAGCAGCCCCCTTCGAAGTGGGGAGACAGAGCAGTACTTC.

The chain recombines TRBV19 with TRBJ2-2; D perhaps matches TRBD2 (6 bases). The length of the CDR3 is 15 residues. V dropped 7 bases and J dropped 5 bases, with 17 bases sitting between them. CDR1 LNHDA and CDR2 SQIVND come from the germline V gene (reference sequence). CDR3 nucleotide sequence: TGTGCCAGTACCCCCCGACGGGGGAGGACCGGGGAGCTGTTTTTT. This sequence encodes CASTPRRGRTGELFF.

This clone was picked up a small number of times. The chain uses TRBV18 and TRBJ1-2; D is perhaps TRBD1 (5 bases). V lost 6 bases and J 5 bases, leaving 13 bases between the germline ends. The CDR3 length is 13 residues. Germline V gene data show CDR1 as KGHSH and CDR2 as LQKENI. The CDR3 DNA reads TGTGCCAGCTCTGATGCAGGGTGGTATGGCTACACCTTC. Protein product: CASSDAGWYGYTF.

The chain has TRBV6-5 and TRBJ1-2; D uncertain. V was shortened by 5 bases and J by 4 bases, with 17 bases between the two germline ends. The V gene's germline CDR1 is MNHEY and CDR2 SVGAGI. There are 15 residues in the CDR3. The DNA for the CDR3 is TGTGCCAGCAGTCCATTCACCCGACGGAGCTATGGCTACACCTTC. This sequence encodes CASSPFTRRSYGYTF.

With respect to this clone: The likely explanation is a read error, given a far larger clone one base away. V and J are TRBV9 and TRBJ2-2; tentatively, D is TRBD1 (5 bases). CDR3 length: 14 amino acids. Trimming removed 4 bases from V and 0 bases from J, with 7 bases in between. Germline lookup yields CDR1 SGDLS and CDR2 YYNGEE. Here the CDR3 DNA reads TGTGCCAGCAGCCAGGGATCGAACACCGGGGAGCTGTTTTTT. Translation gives CASSQGSNTGELFF. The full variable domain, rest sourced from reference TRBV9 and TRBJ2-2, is DSGVTQTPKHLITATGQRVTLRCSPRSGDLSVYWYQQSLDQGLQFLIQYYNGEERAKGNILERFSAQQFPDLHSELNLSSLELGDSALYFCASSQGSNTGELFFGEGSRLTVL.

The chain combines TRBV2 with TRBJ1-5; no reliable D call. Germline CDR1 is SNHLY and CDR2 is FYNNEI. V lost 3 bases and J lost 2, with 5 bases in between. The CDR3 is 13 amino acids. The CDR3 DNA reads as TGTGCCAGCAGTGACCAGGGCAATCAGCCCCAGCATTTT. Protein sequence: CASSDQGNQPQHF. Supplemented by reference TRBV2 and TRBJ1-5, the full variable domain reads EPEVTQTPSHQVTQMGQEVILRCVPISNHLYFYWYRQILGQKVEFLVSFYNNEISEKSEIFDDQFSVERPDGSNFTLKIRSTKLEDSAMYFCASSDQGNQPQHFGDGTRLSIL.

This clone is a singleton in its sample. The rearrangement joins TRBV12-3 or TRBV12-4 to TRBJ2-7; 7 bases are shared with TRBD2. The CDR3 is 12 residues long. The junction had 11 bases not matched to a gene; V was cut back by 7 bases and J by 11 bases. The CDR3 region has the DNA TGTGCCAGCACTCGACTGGCGGGGGAGAAGTACTTC. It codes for CASTRLAGEKYF.

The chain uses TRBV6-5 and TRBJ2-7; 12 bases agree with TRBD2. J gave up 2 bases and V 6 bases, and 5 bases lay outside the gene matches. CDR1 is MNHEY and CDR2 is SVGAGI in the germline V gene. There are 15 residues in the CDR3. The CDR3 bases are TGTGCCAGCAGCCAAGGACTAGCGGGGACCTACGAGCAGTACTTC. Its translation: CASSQGLAGTYEQYF.

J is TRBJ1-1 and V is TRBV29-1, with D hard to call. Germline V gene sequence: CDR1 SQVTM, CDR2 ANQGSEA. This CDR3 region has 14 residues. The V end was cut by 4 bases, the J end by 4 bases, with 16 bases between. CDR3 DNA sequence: TGCAGCGTTGGGAGGGAAAGGTTCGGCACTGAAGCTTTCTTT. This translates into CSVGRERFGTEAFF. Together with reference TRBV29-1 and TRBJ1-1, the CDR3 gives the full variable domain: SAVISQKPSRDICQRGTSLTIQCQVDSQVTMMFWYRQQPGQSLTLIATANQGSEATYESGFVIDKFPISRPNLTFSTLTVSNMSPEDSSIYLCSVGRERFGTEAFFGQGTRLTVV.

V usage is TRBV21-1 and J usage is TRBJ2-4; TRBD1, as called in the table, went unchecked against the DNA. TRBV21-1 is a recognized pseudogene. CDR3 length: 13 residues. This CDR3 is CASSNTKTAIQYF. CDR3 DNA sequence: TGTGCCAGCAGCAACACAAAGACAGCCATTCAGTACTTC.

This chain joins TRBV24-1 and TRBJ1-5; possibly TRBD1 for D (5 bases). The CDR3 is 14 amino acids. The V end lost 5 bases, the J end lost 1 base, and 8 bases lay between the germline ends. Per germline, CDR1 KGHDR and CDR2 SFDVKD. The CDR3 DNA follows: TGTGCCACCAGTGGGCGGGGGAGCAATCAGCCCCAGCATTTT. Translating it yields CATSGRGSNQPQHF.

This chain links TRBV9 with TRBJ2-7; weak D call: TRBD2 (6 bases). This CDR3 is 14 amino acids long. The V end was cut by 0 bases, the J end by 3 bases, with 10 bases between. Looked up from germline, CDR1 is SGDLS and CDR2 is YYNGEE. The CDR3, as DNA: TGTGCCAGCAGCGTAGCCGAGGGAGGCTACGAGCAGTACTTC. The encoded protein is CASSVAEGGYEQYF. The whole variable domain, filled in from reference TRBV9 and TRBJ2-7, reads DSGVTQTPKHLITATGQRVTLRCSPRSGDLSVYWYQQSLDQGLQFLIQYYNGEERAKGNILERFSAQQFPDLHSELNLSSLELGDSALYFCASSVAEGGYEQYFGPGTRLTVT.

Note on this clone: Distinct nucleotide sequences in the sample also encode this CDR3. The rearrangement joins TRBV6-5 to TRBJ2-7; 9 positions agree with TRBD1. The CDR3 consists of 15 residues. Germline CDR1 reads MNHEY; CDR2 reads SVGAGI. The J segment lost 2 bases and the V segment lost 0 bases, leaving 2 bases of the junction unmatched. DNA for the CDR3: TGTGCCAGCAGTTACTCGGGACAGGGAACCTACGAGCAGTACTTC. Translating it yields CASSYSGQGTYEQYF.

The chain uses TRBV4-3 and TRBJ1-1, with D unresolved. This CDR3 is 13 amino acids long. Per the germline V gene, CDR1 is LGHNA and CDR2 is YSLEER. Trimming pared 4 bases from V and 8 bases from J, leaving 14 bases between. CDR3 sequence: CASSPAYGLEAFF. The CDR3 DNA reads TGCGCCAGCAGCCCCGCCTACGGTTTAGAAGCTTTCTTT.

The CDR3 region has the DNA TGTGCCACCAGTCTTCGGGAGTTATCCTACGAGCAGTACTTC. This sequence encodes CATSLRELSYEQYF. The rearrangement joins TRBV15 to TRBJ2-7, with D perhaps matching TRBD2 (6 bases). In germline, CDR1 is LNHNV, CDR2 YYDKDF (reference sequence). The CDR3 is 14 amino acids. The V end lost 6 bases, the J end lost 1 base, and 13 bases lay between the germline ends.

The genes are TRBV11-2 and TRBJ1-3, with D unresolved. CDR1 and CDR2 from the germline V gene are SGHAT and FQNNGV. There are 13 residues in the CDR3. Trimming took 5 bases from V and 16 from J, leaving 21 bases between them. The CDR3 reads CASSDPGTPRGYF. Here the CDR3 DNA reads TGTGCCAGCAGCGACCCTGGCACTCCGCGGGGTTATTTT. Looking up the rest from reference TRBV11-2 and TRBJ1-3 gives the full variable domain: EAGVAQSPRYKIIEKRQSVAFWCNPISGHATLYWYQQILGQGPKLLIQFQNNGVVDDSQLPKDRFSAERLKGVDSTLKIQPAKLEDSAVYLCASSDPGTPRGYFGEGSWLTVV.

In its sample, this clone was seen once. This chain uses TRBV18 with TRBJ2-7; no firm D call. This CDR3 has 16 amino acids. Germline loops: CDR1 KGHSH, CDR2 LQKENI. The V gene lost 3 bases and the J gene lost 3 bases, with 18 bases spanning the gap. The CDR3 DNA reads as TGTGCCAGCTCACCCCCCGGCACCGGCAACTACTACGAGCAGTACTTC. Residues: CASSPPGTGNYYEQYF.

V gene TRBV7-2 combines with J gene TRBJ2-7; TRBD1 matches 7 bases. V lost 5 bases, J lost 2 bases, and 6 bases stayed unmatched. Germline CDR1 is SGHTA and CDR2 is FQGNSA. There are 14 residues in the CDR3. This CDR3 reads CASSPQGHTYEQYF. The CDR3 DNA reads TGTGCCAGCAGCCCACAGGGGCATACCTACGAGCAGTACTTC.

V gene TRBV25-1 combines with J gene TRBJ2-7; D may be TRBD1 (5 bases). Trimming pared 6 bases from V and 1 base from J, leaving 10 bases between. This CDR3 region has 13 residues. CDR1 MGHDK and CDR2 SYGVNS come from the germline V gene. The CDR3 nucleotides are TGTGCCAGCAGGGGCAGGGTATCCTACGAGCAGTACTTC. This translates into CASRGRVSYEQYF.